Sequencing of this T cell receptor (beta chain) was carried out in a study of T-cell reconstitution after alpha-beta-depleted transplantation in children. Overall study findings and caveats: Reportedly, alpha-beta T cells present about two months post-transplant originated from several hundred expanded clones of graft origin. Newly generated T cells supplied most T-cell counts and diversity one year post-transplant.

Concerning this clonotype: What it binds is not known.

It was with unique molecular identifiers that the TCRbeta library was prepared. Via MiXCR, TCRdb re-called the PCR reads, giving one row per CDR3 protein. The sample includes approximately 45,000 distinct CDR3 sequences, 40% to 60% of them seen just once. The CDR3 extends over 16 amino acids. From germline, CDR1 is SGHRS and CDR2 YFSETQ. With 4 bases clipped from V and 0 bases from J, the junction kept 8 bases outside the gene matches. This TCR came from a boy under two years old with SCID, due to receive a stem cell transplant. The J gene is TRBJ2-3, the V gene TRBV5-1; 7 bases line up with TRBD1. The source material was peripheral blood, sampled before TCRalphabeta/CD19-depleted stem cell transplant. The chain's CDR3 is CASSHLGTASTDTQYF. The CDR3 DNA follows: TGCGCCAGCAGCCACTTAGGGACAGCTAGCACAGATACGCAGTATTTT.